This paragraph covers one T cell receptor beta chain sequence. This clone came up many times. This clone's antigen is unknown. Base-call qualities are not available, and no considerably larger clone is one nucleotide away. Libraries came from PCR. The data were produced on an Illumina HiSeq 4000. High-throughput sequencing was used to profile the TCR beta-chain CDR3 region of every patient. For the original study's pipeline: CDR3 differences across clinicopathological groups were used to build a classifier for discriminating distant-metastatic papillary thyroid cancer patients. Repertoire diversity was assessed with the Shannon index, and tumor-blood repertoire similarity with the Morisita-Horn index. TCRdb reworked the public reads: Q25 trimming with fastp, MiXCR clone assembly, productive beta chains retained. TCRdb, not the original authors, processed these V and J calls. The sample table records 35,000 to 50,000 clones; less than 15% of these occur just once. The ten largest make up more than 8% of the sample.

These data belong to a study of metastatic and nonmetastatic thyroid tumors (dated by TCRdb to the early 2020s). Background for the entire study: The researchers compared repertoires between peripheral blood samples and tumor or nodule tissue samples from patients with malignant or benign thyroid disease. Overall study outcomes, separate from this receptor: In both blood and tumor samples, TCR beta diversity was reported to be significantly higher in malignant tumors than in benign nodules.

No treatment had been received by any patient before thyroid surgery. Patient clinical samples collected from about 2011 to 2019 were retrospectively analysed using T-cell receptor beta sequencing. Trimming takes 6 bases from V and 0 bases from J, and the germline ends sit 6 bases apart. CDR1 DFQATT and CDR2 SNEGSKA were looked up in the germline V gene (reference sequence). Spanning cysteine to phenylalanine, the CDR3 consists of 13 amino acids. Only the CDR3 region is kept as DNA, spanning 39 bases read in frame from base 1. Sequences were obtained from blood. The receptor comes from a female donor with papillary thyroid cancer or a benign thyroid nodule (not recorded which). Some clones in this sample may be carry-over from other donors' samples. The chain uses TRBV20-1 and TRBJ2-6; too little of a D gene remains to name it. CDR3 protein: CSASLSGANVLTF. The nucleotide sequence is TGCAGTGCCAGTCTCTCTGGGGCCAACGTCCTGACTTTC.